This TCR beta chain comes out of a study of shared clonotypes between healthy human individuals. Overall study results and limits: Clonotype sharing among donors likely depends on sequencing depth. A generally larger estimated richness was seen in naive subsets than in memory subsets.

Germline CDR1 MNHNY, CDR2 SVGAGI (reference sequence). This CDR3 is built from 15 residues. J was trimmed by 4 bases and V by 7 bases; bases with no gene match: 10. The authors distributed each subset's genomic DNA evenly over several immunoSEQ plates. Measured with immunoSEQ multiplex PCR; TCRdb has only the in-frame clones, and not every one. This sample has approximately 740,000 clones, with around 74% found just once. The study separated CD4+ cells into CD45RA+ naive and CD45RA-negative memory subsets. A note on this clone: Its antigen remains unknown.

Sequenced: memory CD4+ T cells sorted from blood. Subset: CD45RA-negative fraction. The receptor comes from a woman under 40 in good health. The chain employs TRBV6-6 and TRBJ2-7, with 10 bases that match TRBD2. The CDR3 region is CASTRASGSGYEQYF. CDR3 sequence (DNA): TGTGCCAGCACCCGAGCTAGCGGGAGTGGGTACGAGCAGTACTTC.